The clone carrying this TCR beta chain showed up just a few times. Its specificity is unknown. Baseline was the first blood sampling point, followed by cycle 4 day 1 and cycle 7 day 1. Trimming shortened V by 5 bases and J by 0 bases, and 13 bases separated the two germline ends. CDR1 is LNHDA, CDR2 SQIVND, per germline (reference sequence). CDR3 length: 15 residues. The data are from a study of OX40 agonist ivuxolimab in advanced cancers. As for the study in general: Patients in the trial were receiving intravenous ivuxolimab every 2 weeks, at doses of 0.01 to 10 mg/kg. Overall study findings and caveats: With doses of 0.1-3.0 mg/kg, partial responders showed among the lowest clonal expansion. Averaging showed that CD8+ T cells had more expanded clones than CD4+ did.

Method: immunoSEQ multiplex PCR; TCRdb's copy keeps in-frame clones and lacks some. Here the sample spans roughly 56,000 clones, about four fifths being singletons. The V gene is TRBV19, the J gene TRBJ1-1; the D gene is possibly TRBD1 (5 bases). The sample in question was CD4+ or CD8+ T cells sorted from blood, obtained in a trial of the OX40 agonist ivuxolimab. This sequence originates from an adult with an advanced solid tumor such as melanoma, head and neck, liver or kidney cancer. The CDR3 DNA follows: TGTGCCAGTAGTCCCCAGACAGCCATGAACACTGAAGCTTTCTTT. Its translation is CASSPQTAMNTEAFF.